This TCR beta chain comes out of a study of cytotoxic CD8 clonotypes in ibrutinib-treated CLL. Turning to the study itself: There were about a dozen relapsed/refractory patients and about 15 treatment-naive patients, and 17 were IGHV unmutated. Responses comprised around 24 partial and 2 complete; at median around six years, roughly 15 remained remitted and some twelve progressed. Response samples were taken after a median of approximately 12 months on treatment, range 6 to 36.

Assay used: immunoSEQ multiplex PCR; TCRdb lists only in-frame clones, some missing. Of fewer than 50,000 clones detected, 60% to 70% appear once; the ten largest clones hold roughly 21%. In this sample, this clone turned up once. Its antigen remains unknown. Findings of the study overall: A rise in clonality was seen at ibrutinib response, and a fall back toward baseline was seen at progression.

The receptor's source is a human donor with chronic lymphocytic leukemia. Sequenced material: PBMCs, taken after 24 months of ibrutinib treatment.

CDR3 sequence reads: CASSVRPGAREKLFF. DNA of the CDR3: TGTGCCAGCAGCGTAAGACCGGGGGCCAGGGAAAAACTGTTTTTT. The chain has TRBV9 and TRBJ1-4; maybe TRBD1 (6 bases). The germline V gene encodes CDR1 SGDLS and CDR2 YYNGEE. The CDR3 spans 15 residues. V lost 1 base and J lost 8, with 15 bases in between.